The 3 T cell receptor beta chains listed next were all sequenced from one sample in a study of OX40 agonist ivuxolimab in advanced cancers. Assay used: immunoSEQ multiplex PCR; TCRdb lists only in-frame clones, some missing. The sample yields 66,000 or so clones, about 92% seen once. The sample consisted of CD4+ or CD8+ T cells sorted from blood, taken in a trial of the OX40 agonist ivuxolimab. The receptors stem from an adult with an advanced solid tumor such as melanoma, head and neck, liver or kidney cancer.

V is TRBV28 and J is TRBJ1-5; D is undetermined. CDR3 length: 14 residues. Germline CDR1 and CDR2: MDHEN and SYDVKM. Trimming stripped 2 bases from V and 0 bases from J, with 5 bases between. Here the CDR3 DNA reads TGTGCCAGCAGTTTAGGGTTTAGCAATCAGCCCCAGCATTTT. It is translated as CASSLGFSNQPQHF.

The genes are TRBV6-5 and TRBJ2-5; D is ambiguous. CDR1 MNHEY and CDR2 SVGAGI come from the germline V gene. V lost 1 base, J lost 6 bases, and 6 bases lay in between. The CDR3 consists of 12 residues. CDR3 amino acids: CASSYLGQTQYF. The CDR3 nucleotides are TGTGCCAGCAGTTACTTAGGGCAGACCCAGTACTTC.

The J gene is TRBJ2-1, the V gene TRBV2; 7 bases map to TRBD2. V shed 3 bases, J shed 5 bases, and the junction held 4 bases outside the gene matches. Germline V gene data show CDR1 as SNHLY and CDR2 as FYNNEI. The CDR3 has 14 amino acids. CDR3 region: CASSDLAEDNEQFF. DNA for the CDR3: TGTGCCAGCAGTGACCTAGCGGAAGACAATGAGCAGTTCTTC.